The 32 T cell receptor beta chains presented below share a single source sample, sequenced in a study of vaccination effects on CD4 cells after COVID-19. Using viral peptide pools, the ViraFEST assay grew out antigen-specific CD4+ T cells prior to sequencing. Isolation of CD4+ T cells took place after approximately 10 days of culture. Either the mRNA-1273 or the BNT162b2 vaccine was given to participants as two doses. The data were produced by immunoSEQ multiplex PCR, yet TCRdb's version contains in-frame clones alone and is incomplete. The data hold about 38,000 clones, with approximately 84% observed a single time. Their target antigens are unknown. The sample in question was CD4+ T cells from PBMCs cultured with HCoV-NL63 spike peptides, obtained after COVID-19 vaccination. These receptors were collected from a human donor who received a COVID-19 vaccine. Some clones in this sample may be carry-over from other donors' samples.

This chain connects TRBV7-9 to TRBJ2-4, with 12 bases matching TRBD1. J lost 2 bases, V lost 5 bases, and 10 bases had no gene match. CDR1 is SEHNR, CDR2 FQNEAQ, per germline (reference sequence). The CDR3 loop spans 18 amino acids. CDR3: CASSQWGQGAATKNIQYF. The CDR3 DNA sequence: TGTGCCAGCAGCCAGTGGGGACAGGGGGCCGCGACCAAAAACATTCAGTACTTC.

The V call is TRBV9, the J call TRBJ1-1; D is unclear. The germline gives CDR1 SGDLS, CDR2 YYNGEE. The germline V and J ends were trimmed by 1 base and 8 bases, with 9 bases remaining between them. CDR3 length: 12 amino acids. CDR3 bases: TGTGCCAGCAGCGTATCTAGTGGGGAAGCTTTCTTT. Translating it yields CASSVSSGEAFF.

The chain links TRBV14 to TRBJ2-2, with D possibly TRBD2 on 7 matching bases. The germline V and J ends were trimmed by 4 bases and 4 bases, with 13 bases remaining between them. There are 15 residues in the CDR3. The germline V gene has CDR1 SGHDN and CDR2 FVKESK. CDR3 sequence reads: CASSRAGARTGELFF. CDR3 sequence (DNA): TGTGCCAGCAGCCGGGCGGGGGCGCGCACCGGGGAGCTGTTTTTT. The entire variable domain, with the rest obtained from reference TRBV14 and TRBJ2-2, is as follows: EAGVTQFPSHSVIEKGQTVTLRCDPISGHDNLYWYRRVMGKEIKFLLHFVKESKQDESGMPNNRFLAERTGGTYSTLKVQPAELEDSGVYFCASSRAGARTGELFFGEGSRLTVL.

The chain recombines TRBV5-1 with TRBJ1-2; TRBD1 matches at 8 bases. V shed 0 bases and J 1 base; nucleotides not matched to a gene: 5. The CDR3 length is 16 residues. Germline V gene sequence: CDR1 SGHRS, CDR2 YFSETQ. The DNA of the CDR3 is TGCGCCAGCAGCTTGGTCAGGGGGCCGGGTAACTATGGCTACACCTTC. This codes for CASSLVRGPGNYGYTF.

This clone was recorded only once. CDR3 bases: TGTGCCAGTAGTACCATAGTAGCGGGGGGGGAGCTGTTTTTT. Protein sequence: CASSTIVAGGELFF. The rearrangement joins TRBV19 to TRBJ2-2; 8 bases fit TRBD2. The V gene's germline CDR1 is LNHDA and CDR2 SQIVND (reference sequence). This CDR3 has 14 residues. Losses at the gene ends were 4 bases for V and 8 bases for J; bases not matched to a gene: 6. The entire variable domain, with the rest obtained from reference TRBV19 and TRBJ2-2, is as follows: DGGITQSPKYLFRKEGQNVTLSCEQNLNHDAMYWYRQDPGQGLRLIYYSQIVNDFQKGDIAEGYSVSREKKESFPLTVTSAQKNPTAFYLCASSTIVAGGELFFGEGSRLTVL.

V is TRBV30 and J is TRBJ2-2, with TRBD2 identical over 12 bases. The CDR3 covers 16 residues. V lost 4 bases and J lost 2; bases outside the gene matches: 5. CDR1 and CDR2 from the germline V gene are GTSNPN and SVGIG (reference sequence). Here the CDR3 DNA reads TGTGCCTGGAAGACTAGCGGGGGATATAACACCGGGGAGCTGTTTTTT. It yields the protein CAWKTSGGYNTGELFF.

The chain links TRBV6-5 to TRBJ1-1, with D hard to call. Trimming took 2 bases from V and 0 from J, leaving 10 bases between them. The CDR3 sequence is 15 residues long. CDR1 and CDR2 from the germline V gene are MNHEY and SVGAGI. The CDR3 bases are TGTGCCAGCAGTTACCGATTCGATATGAACACTGAAGCTTTCTTT. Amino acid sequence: CASSYRFDMNTEAFF.

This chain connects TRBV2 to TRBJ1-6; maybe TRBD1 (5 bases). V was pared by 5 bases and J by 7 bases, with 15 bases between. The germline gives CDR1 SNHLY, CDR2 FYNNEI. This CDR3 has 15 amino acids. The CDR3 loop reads CASSLTDLGNSPLHF. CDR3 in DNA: TGTGCCAGCAGTTTGACAGACCTTGGGAATTCACCCCTCCACTTT.

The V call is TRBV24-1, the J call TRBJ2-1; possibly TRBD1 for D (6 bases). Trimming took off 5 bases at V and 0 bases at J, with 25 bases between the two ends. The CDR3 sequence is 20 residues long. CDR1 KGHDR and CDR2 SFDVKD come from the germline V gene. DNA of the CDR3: TGTGCCACCAGTGCAGATTGGACGCCTTTGGACAGCTACTCCTACAATGAGCAGTTCTTC. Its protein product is CATSADWTPLDSYSYNEQFF.

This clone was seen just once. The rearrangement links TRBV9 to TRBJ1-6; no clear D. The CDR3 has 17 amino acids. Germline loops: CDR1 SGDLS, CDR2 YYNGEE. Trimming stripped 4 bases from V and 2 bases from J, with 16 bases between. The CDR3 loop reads CASSPPKRGPYNSPLHF. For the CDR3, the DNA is TGTGCCAGCAGCCCACCCAAACGGGGTCCCTATAATTCACCCCTCCACTTT.

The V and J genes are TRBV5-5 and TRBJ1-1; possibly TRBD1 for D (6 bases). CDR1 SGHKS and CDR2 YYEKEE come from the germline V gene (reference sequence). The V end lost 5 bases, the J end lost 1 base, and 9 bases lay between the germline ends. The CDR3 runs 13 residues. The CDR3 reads CASRPTGNTEAFF. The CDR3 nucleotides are TGTGCCAGCAGGCCGACAGGGAACACTGAAGCTTTCTTT.

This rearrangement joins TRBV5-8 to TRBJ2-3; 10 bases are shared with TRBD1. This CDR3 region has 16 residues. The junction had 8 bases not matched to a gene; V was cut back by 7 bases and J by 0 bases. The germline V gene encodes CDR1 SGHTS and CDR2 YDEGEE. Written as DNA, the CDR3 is TGTGCCAGCCCTATCGGGACAGGGGCGAGCACAGATACGCAGTATTTT. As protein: CASPIGTGASTDTQYF.

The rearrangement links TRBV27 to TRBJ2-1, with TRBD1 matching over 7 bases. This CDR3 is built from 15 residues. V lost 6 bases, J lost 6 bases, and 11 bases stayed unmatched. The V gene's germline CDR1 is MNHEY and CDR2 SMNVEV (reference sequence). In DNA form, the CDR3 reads TGTGCCAGCAGAACACCGGGACAGCTTTTCAATGAGCAGTTCTTC. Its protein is CASRTPGQLFNEQFF.

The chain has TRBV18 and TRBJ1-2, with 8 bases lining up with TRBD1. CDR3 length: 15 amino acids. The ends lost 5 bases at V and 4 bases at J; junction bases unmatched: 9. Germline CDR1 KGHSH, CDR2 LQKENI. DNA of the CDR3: TGTGCCAGCTCATCCTCAGGGGGCCCGACCTATGGCTACACCTTC. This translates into CASSSSGGPTYGYTF.

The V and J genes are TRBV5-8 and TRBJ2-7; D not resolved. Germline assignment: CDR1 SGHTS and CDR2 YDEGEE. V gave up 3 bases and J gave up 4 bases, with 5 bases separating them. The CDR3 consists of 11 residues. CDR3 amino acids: CASSYRYEQYV. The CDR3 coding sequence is TGTGCCAGCAGCTACCGATACGAGCAGTACGTC.

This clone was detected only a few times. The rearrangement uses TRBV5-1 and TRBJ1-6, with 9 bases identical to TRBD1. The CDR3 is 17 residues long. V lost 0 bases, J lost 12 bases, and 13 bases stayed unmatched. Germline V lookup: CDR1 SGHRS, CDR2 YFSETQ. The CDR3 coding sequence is TGCGCCAGCAGCTTGGGAACCCTTGGACAGGGACAGGGACCCCTCCACTTT. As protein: CASSLGTLGQGQGPLHF.

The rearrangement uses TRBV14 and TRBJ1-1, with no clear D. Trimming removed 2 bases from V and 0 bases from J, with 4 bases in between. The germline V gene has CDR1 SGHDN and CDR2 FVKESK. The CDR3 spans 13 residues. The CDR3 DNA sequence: TGTGCCAGCAGCCAAAGTCTGAACACTGAAGCTTTCTTT. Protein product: CASSQSLNTEAFF.

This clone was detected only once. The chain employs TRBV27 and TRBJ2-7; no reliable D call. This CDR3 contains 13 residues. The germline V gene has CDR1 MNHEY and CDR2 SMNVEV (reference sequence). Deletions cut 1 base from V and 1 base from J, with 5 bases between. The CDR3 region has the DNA TGTGCCAGCAGTTTATTCAGGTCCTACGAGCAGTACTTC. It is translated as CASSLFRSYEQYF.

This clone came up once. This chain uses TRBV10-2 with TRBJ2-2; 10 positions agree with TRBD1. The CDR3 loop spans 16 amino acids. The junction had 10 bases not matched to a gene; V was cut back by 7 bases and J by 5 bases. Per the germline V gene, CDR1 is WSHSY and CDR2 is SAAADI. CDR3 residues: CASMPRDRGGTGELFF. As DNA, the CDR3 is TGCGCCAGCATGCCCCGGGACAGGGGAGGAACCGGGGAGCTGTTTTTT.

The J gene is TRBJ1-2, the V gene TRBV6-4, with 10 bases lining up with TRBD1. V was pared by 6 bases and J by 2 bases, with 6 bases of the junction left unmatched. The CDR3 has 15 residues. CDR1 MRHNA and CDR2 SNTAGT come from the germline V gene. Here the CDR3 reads CASSLGQGGNYGYTF. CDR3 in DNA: TGTGCCAGCAGCCTAGGACAGGGGGGGAACTATGGCTACACCTTC.

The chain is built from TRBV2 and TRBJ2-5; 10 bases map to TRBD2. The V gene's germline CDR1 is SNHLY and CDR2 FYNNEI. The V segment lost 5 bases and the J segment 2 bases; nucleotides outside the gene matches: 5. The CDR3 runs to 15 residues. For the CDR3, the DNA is TGTGCCAGCAGTATTCTAGCGGGGGAACAAGAGACCCAGTACTTC. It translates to CASSILAGEQETQYF.

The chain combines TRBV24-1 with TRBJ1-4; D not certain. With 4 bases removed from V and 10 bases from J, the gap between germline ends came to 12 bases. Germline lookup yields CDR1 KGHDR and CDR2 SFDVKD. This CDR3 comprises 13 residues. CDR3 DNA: TGTGCCACCAGTGAGTGGGCCCTTGGAAAACTGTTTTTT. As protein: CATSEWALGKLFF.

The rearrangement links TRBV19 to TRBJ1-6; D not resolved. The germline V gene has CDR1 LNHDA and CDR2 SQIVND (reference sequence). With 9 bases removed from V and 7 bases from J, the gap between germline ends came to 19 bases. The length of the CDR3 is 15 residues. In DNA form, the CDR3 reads TGTGCCAGCAAACGCGGCGGTGAGGGAAATTCACCCCTCCACTTT. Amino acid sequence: CASKRGGEGNSPLHF. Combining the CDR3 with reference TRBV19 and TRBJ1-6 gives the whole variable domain DGGITQSPKYLFRKEGQNVTLSCEQNLNHDAMYWYRQDPGQGLRLIYYSQIVNDFQKGDIAEGYSVSREKKESFPLTVTSAQKNPTAFYLCASKRGGEGNSPLHFGNGTRLTVT.

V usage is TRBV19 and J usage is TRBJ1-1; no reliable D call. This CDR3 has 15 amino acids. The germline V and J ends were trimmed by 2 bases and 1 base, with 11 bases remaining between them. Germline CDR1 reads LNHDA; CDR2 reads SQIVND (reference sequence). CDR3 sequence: CASSISGVTNTEAFF. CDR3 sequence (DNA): TGTGCCAGTAGTATATCGGGAGTGACGAACACTGAAGCTTTCTTT.

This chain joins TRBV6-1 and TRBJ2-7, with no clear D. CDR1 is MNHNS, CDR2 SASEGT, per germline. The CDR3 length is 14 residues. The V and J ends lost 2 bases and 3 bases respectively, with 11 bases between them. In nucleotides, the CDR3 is TGTGCCAGCAGTGAATCCCACCCCGGCTACGAGCAGTACGTC. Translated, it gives CASSESHPGYEQYV.

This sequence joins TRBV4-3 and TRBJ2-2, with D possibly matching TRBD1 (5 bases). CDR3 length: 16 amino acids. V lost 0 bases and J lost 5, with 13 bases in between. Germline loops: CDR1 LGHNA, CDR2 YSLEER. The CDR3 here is CASSQDLGQMTGELFF. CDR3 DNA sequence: TGCGCCAGCAGCCAAGATCTCGGACAAATGACCGGGGAGCTGTTTTTT.

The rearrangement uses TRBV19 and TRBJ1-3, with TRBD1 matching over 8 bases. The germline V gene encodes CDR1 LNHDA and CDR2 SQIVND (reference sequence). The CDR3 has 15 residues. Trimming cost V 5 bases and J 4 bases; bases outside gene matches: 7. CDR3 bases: TGTGCCAGTAGTGAACGACAGGGGTTCGGAAACACCATATATTTT. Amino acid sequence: CASSERQGFGNTIYF.

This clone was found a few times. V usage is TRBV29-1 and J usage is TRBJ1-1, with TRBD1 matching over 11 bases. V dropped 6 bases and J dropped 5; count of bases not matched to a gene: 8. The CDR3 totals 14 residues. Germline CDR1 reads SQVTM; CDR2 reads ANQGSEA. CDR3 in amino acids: CSVRDRGLMTEAFF. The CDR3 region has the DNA TGCAGCGTCCGGGACAGGGGGTTAATGACTGAAGCTTTCTTT.

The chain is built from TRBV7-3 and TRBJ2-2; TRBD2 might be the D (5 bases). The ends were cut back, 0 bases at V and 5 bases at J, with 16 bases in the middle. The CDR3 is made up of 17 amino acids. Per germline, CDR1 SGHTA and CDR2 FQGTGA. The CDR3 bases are TGTGCCAGCAGCTTAACGTCGGATCGGGGTAGTACCGGGGAGCTGTTTTTT. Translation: CASSLTSDRGSTGELFF.

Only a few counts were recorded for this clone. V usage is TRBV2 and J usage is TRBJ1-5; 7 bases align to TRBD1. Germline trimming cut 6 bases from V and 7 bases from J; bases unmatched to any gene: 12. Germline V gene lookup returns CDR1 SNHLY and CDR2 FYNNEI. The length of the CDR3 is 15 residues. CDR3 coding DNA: TGTGCCAGCAGCGCGGGACAGTTCGGGATGCAGCCCCAGCATTTT. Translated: CASSAGQFGMQPQHF.

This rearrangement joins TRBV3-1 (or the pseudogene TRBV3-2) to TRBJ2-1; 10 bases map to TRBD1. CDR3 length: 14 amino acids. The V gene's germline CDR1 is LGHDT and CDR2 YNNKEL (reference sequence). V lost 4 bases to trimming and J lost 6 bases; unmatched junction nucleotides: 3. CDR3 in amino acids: CASSLRDRGNEQFF. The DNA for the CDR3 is TGTGCCAGCAGCCTCCGGGACAGGGGCAATGAGCAGTTCTTC.

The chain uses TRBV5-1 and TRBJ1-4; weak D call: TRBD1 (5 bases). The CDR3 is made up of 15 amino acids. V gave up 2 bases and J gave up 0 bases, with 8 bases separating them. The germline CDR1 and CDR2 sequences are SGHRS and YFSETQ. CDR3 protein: CASSFSGATNEKLFF. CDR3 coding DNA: TGCGCCAGCAGCTTCTCGGGGGCAACTAATGAAAAACTGTTTTTT.